This T cell receptor beta chain was documented in a study of cytomegalovirus exposure and HLA in healthy donors. This clone has a single count. Its antigen is not known. The germline V gene encodes CDR1 GTSNPN and CDR2 SVGIG (reference sequence). This CDR3 region has 15 residues. Losses at the gene ends were 1 base for V and 3 bases for J; bases not matched to a gene: 3. PCR primers comprised 60 Vbeta and 13 Jbeta primers. The repertoire was sequenced with immunoSEQ multiplex PCR; TCRdb's copy has only in-frame clones and lacks some. Of under 150,000 clones listed, about three quarters are singletons. Study-wide points: Later analysis associated a missense DCLRE1C variant with TCR beta V- and J-gene trimming.

The sequencing sample was made of PBMCs. The chain employs TRBV30 and TRBJ1-5, with 10 bases aligning to TRBD1. The TCR was taken from a woman under 40 in good health and CMV-seronegative. The CDR3 protein is CAWSGGQGINQPQHF. The CDR3 DNA follows: TGTGCCTGGAGTGGGGGACAGGGGATCAATCAGCCCCAGCATTTT.